This is a list of T cell receptor beta chains from one sample in a study of blood T cells in healthy people across ages. Each CDR3 protein is one row after TCRdb ran MiXCR on the 5' RACE reads. This sample has about 1.8 million distinct CDR3 sequences; 49% occur once, and the top ten carry roughly 2.1%. The specimen sequenced was blood. These receptors all stem from a woman between 40 and 50 years old in good health. CDR3s include the opening cysteine and the closing phenylalanine or tryptophan. Each record gives: D gene, J gene, V gene, clone size, CDR3 DNA, CDR3 protein. A D gene is named only where the DNA matches it firmly. Expanded clones get a size class; other rows say once, few or many, or leave the size out.

D: TRBD1; J: TRBJ2-3; V: TRBV7-2; size: -; DNA: TGTGCCAGCAACTTCGACAGGGGGAGGACAGATACGCAGTATTTT; CDR3: CASNFDRGRTDTQYF
D: -; J: TRBJ1-5; V: TRBV7-9; size: -; DNA: TGTGCCAGCAGCTTCAGGTGGGATCAGCCCCAGCATTTT; CDR3: CASSFRWDQPQHF
D: TRBD1; J: TRBJ2-5; V: TRBV4-1; size: -; DNA: TGCGCCAGCAGTCCCATCCAGGGGGACCGGGGCTTTATGGAGACCCAGTACTTC; CDR3: CASSPIQGDRGFMETQYF
D: TRBD1; J: TRBJ2-1; V: TRBV4-3; size: -; DNA: TGCGCCAGCAGCCTCGACAGGGCGGACAATAAGCAGTTCTTC; CDR3: CASSLDRADNKQFF
D: -; J: TRBJ1-2; V: TRBV15; size: -; DNA: TGTGCCACCAGCAGAGGATCCGGGGGAAATGGCTACACCTTC; CDR3: CATSRGSGGNGYTF
D: TRBD1; J: TRBJ2-3; V: TRBV24-1; size: -; DNA: TGTGCCACCAGTGATCCCCGGACAGGGGGGACAGATACGCAGTATTTT; CDR3: CATSDPRTGGTDTQYF
D: -; J: TRBJ2-1; V: TRBV7-2; size: -; DNA: TGTGCCAGCAGCCCCCACGGGGTCTCGGACAATGAGCAGTTCTTC; CDR3: CASSPHGVSDNEQFF
D: -; J: TRBJ2-5; V: TRBV7-8; size: -; DNA: TGTGCCAGCAGCCCCTCTCCCGTAGGGGTCGGGACCCAGTACTTC; CDR3: CASSPSPVGVGTQYF
D: -; J: TRBJ2-5; V: TRBV12-3/TRBV12-4; size: few; DNA: TGTGCCAGCAGTTTAGTGGGGGGCATAAAGACCCAGTACTTC; CDR3: CASSLVGGIKTQYF
D: TRBD1; J: TRBJ2-7; V: TRBV20-1; size: -; DNA: TGCAGCGGGAGATCCCTGGACAGGGTGGATCGCGAGCAGTACTTC; CDR3: CSGRSLDRVDREQYF
D: -; J: TRBJ2-1; V: TRBV4-3; size: -; DNA: TGCGCCAGCAGCCAAGATATCAGGGTTTTAGGCAATGAGCAGTTCTTC; CDR3: CASSQDIRVLGNEQFF
D: -; J: TRBJ2-7; V: TRBV20-1; size: -; DNA: TGCAGTGCTAGAGGCGCCCTCGAGCAGTACTTC; CDR3: CSARGALEQYF
D: -; J: TRBJ2-3; V: TRBV6-6; size: -; DNA: TGTGCCAGCAGTTACTCGAGGGGCGGCATAATGGATACGCAGTATTTT; CDR3: CASSYSRGGIMDTQYF
D: TRBD1; J: TRBJ1-1; V: TRBV6-2/TRBV6-3; size: -; DNA: TGTGCCAGCAGTCCACCGGCGAGGGGGCTGTCTGAAGCTTTCTTT; CDR3: CASSPPARGLSEAFF
D: -; J: TRBJ2-7; V: TRBV12-3/TRBV12-4; size: -; DNA: TGTGCCAGCAGTTCTAGCAGGAGCTACAAGCAGTACTTC; CDR3: CASSSSRSYKQYF
D: -; J: TRBJ2-3; V: TRBV5-1; size: -; DNA: TGCGCCAGCAGCTTGAGGACTAACACAGATACGCAGTATTTT; CDR3: CASSLRTNTDTQYF
D: -; J: TRBJ2-3; V: TRBV27; size: few; DNA: TGTGCCAGCAGTTTGGAGGGGGTCACAGATACGCAGTATTTT; CDR3: CASSLEGVTDTQYF
D: -; J: TRBJ2-4; V: TRBV20-1; size: -; DNA: TGCAGTGCTAGTGGGGCAGCACTAGCCAAAAACATTCAGTACTTC; CDR3: CSASGAALAKNIQYF
D: -; J: TRBJ2-7; V: TRBV5-5; size: -; DNA: TGTGCCAGCAGCTATTTGGGGGTCGCCTCCTACGAGCAGTACTTC; CDR3: CASSYLGVASYEQYF
D: TRBD1; J: TRBJ1-2; V: TRBV28; size: once; DNA: TGTGCCAGCAGGGGCCAGGGGGATGGATATGGCTACACCTTC; CDR3: CASRGQGDGYGYTF
D: -; J: TRBJ2-4; V: TRBV12-3/TRBV12-4; size: few; DNA: TGTGCCAGCAGTGTTGGACAGAAAAACATTCAGTACTTC; CDR3: CASSVGQKNIQYF
D: TRBD1; J: TRBJ2-6; V: TRBV6-1; size: once; DNA: TGTGCCAGCAGGCCCTGGACAGGGCCTAACTCTGGGGCCAACGTCCTGACTTTC; CDR3: CASRPWTGPNSGANVLTF
D: TRBD1; J: TRBJ1-6; V: TRBV4-1; size: few; DNA: TGCGCCAGCAGCCAAGATTCCGGGACAGTGTATTCACCCCTCCACTTT; CDR3: CASSQDSGTVYSPLHF
D: TRBD2; J: TRBJ2-1; V: TRBV4-3; size: few; DNA: TGCGCCAGCAGCCAAGTTATGGGACTAGCGGGGTACAATGAGCAGTTCTTC; CDR3: CASSQVMGLAGYNEQFF
D: TRBD1; J: TRBJ1-4; V: TRBV20-1; size: -; DNA: TGCAGTGCTCCAGACAGGGGTTCGGGTGAAAAACTGTTTTTT; CDR3: CSAPDRGSGEKLFF
D: TRBD2; J: TRBJ2-3; V: TRBV6-1; size: -; DNA: TGTGCCAGCAGTGCACCGGGACTAGCTCACGATACGCAGTATTTT; CDR3: CASSAPGLAHDTQYF
D: TRBD1; J: TRBJ2-4; V: TRBV20-1; size: few; DNA: TGCAGTGCTCCGTATCTCGGACAGGGGAAGGGAAACATTCAGTACTTC; CDR3: CSAPYLGQGKGNIQYF
D: -; J: TRBJ2-3; V: TRBV4-3; size: -; DNA: TGCGCCAGCAGCCCCACCGGGCCCACTAGCACAGATACGCAGTATTTT; CDR3: CASSPTGPTSTDTQYF
D: -; J: TRBJ2-1; V: TRBV20-1; size: few; DNA: TGCAGTGCTAGACTCGGGGTCAATGAGCAGTTCTTC; CDR3: CSARLGVNEQFF
D: TRBD1; J: TRBJ1-6; V: TRBV27; size: -; DNA: TGTGCCAGCAGCCGACAGGGGTGGTCACCCCTCCACTTT; CDR3: CASSRQGWSPLHF
D: -; J: TRBJ1-1; V: TRBV20-1; size: -; DNA: TGCAGTGCTAGGCCTAAACAGGGCCCGAACACTGAAGCTTTCTTT; CDR3: CSARPKQGPNTEAFF
D: TRBD1; J: TRBJ1-2; V: TRBV20-1; size: -; DNA: TGCAGTGCTGCCGACAGGGGCTATGGCTACACCTTC; CDR3: CSAADRGYGYTF
D: TRBD1; J: TRBJ2-7; V: TRBV29-1; size: -; DNA: TGCAGCGTTCGACAGGGGGCCACCGGGGAGCGGTACTTC; CDR3: CSVRQGATGERYF
D: TRBD2; J: TRBJ2-3; V: TRBV6-6; size: -; DNA: TGTGCCAGCAGTTACGGACTAGCGGGAGCCACAGATACGCAGTATTTT; CDR3: CASSYGLAGATDTQYF
D: TRBD2; J: TRBJ2-3; V: TRBV6-1; size: -; DNA: TGTGCCAGCAGTGAACTAGCGGGGGGAAACACAGATACGCAGTATTTT; CDR3: CASSELAGGNTDTQYF
D: -; J: TRBJ1-1; V: TRBV6-5; size: -; DNA: TGTGCCAGCAGCGGGACATTCGGGGGGAACACTGAAGCTTTCTTT; CDR3: CASSGTFGGNTEAFF
D: -; J: TRBJ2-6; V: TRBV14; size: -; DNA: TGTGCCAGCAGCAAAGACTCTGGGGCCAACGTCCTGACTTTC; CDR3: CASSKDSGANVLTF
D: TRBD1; J: TRBJ2-5; V: TRBV2; size: -; DNA: TGTGCCAGCAGCCGAAGACAGGGGGCAGCGGAGACCCAGTACTTC; CDR3: CASSRRQGAAETQYF
D: -; J: TRBJ2-4; V: TRBV7-2; size: -; DNA: TGTGCCAGCAGCTTAGACTTGACGGGGAAAAACATTCAGTACTTC; CDR3: CASSLDLTGKNIQYF
D: -; J: TRBJ2-2; V: TRBV7-6; size: once; DNA: TGTGCCAGCAGCCAGACAGTAACGAACACCGGGGAGCTGTTTTTT; CDR3: CASSQTVTNTGELFF
D: TRBD1; J: TRBJ2-6; V: TRBV11-2; size: -; DNA: TGTGCCAGCAGCTTGGGGACAGGGGGCGCGTCTGGGGCCAACGTCCTGACTTTC; CDR3: CASSLGTGGASGANVLTF
D: -; J: TRBJ2-3; V: TRBV25-1; size: -; DNA: TGTGCCAGCAGTGAACAGGGATATACGCAGTATTTT; CDR3: CASSEQGYTQYF
D: TRBD1; J: TRBJ2-1; V: TRBV12-3/TRBV12-4; size: few; DNA: TGTGCCACCAACCCCCGGGACAGACCGTCCGCTGAGCAGTTCTTC; CDR3: CATNPRDRPSAEQFF
D: -; J: TRBJ1-1; V: TRBV5-1; size: -; DNA: TGCGCCAGCAGCTTCGACAAGAACACTGAAGCTTTCTTT; CDR3: CASSFDKNTEAFF
D: TRBD2; J: TRBJ2-5; V: TRBV4-2; size: few; DNA: TGTGCCAGCAGCCAAGATGGGCTAGCGGGACTGCAAGAGACCCAGTACTTC; CDR3: CASSQDGLAGLQETQYF
D: -; J: TRBJ2-5; V: TRBV7-2; size: few; DNA: TGTGCCAGCAGCTTAATTGGGACCCCCGGGACTCGAGAGACCCAGTACTTC; CDR3: CASSLIGTPGTRETQYF
D: TRBD2; J: TRBJ2-5; V: TRBV7-2; size: few; DNA: TGTGCCAGCAGTTTAGGCCTTAGCGGGGGCCCCGGAAAGACCCAGTACTTC; CDR3: CASSLGLSGGPGKTQYF
D: -; J: TRBJ2-6; V: TRBV6-2/TRBV6-3; size: few; DNA: TGTGCCACGCGAGATGCAGGGTCCGGGGCCAACGTCCTGACTTTC; CDR3: CATRDAGSGANVLTF
D: -; J: TRBJ2-3; V: TRBV20-1; size: -; DNA: TGCAGTGCCATAAGGAGTAGGAGCACAGATACGCAGTATTTT; CDR3: CSAIRSRSTDTQYF